This T cell receptor beta chain was identified in a study of T-cell memory formation after mild COVID-19. TCRalpha and TCRbeta libraries used 5'RACE with constant-segment primers and UMIs. TCRdb fed the 5' RACE reads into MiXCR, producing one record per CDR3 protein. This table has about 470,000 distinct CDR3 sequences, 15% to 20% appearing once. Study-wide findings and caveats: Contracting CD8+ clones were enriched in EMRA, CD4+ mainly in CM and EM. A balance of CD4 and CD8 characterized clones contracting day 15 to 85, whereas later expanders leaned CD4+.

Trimming removed 8 bases at V and 2 bases at J, with 7 bases between. The germline V gene encodes CDR1 MGHDK and CDR2 SYGVNS. This CDR3 is 12 amino acids long. This clonotype was seen only a few times. Antigen: not known. Material for sequencing was PBMCs or a T cell subset sorted from them (not recorded which). This sequence originates from an adult woman who had mild COVID-19 (a few samples of this study predate the infection). Cell type and time point are not known. The chain is built from TRBV25-1 and TRBJ1-5; D possibly corresponds to TRBD1 (6 bases). The CDR3 DNA sequence: TGTGCCAGCTCAGGGGGCAATCAGCCCCAGCATTTT. The encoded protein is CASSGGNQPQHF.